This T cell receptor (beta chain) appears in the sequencing data of a study of blood T cell repertoires in COVID-19. Background on the study: COVID-19 samples, acute and convalescent, were from the United States, Italy and Spain. From T cells, B-cell-depleted T cells, or PBMCs came the material, which was cDNA or gDNA.

This clone was picked up a small number of times. Germline values: CDR1 SGDLS, CDR2 YYNGEE. V was cut by 1 base and J by 6 bases, with 16 bases left in between. The CDR3 is 15 amino acids. Per the original methods: Nucleated cell counts were estimated from reference gene primer amplification. Produced via immunoSEQ multiplex PCR; TCRdb's table is partial and in-frame only. D and trimming were read from the DNA, whereas the V and J calls and clone size are those reported in that table. Counted here are around 180,000 clones, around 85% occurring once; the ten biggest clones make up 3% to 3.5%. The chain links TRBV9 to TRBJ1-2; D uncertain. The origin of this receptor is a man in his 60s with acute or convalescent COVID-19. Sequencing input: peripheral blood. The CDR3 DNA sequence: TGTGCCAGCAGCGTACAGACAAGCCCTTTCGATGGCTACACCTTC. Translating gives CASSVQTSPFDGYTF.